These T cell receptor beta chains were read from a single sample in a study of blood T cell repertoires in COVID-19. The protocol was immunoSEQ multiplex PCR, while the TCRdb copy is restricted to in-frame clones and leaves out a portion. The table shows under 300,000 clones, with around nine tenths occurring only once. The sequenced material came from PBMCs or T cells enriched from blood (not recorded which). The receptors stem from a woman aged 18-29 years who had recovered from COVID-19. Each CDR3 is given with its conserved first and last residue. The order of the fields is J gene, clone size, CDR3 length, V gene, D gene, CDR3 protein, CDR3 DNA. The D gene is left open where the match is weak. Clone size is stated in some rows and not others, as once, few, many or a class when expanded.

j_call: TRBJ1-6; clone_size: -; cdr3_length: 15; v_call: TRBV5-1; d_call: TRBD1; cdr3_aa: CASSWRDRGNSPLHF; cdr3_nt: TGCGCCAGCAGCTGGAGGGACAGGGGAAATTCACCCCTCCACTTT
j_call: TRBJ2-3; clone_size: -; cdr3_length: 14; v_call: TRBV29-1; d_call: -; cdr3_aa: CSVEGGPSTDTQYF; cdr3_nt: TGCAGCGTTGAAGGAGGCCCTAGCACAGATACGCAGTATTTT
j_call: TRBJ2-5; clone_size: once; cdr3_length: 16; v_call: TRBV7-9; d_call: TRBD2; cdr3_aa: CASSSGTSGHQETQYF; cdr3_nt: TGTGCCAGCAGCTCCGGGACTAGCGGCCACCAAGAGACCCAGTACTTC
j_call: TRBJ2-7; clone_size: -; cdr3_length: 14; v_call: TRBV2; d_call: TRBD1; cdr3_aa: CASRAGGLSYEQYF; cdr3_nt: TGTGCCAGCAGGGCAGGGGGCCTCTCCTACGAGCAGTACTTC
j_call: TRBJ2-4; clone_size: -; cdr3_length: 18; v_call: TRBV4-3; d_call: TRBD2; cdr3_aa: CASSQEWVSSGYKNIQYF; cdr3_nt: TGCGCCAGCAGCCAAGAATGGGTGTCTAGCGGCTACAAAAACATTCAGTACTTC
j_call: TRBJ2-5; clone_size: once; cdr3_length: 14; v_call: TRBV2; d_call: -; cdr3_aa: CATRGGAGQETQYF; cdr3_nt: TGTGCCACAAGGGGTGGAGCAGGTCAAGAGACCCAGTACTTC
j_call: TRBJ2-3; clone_size: once; cdr3_length: 11; v_call: TRBV2; d_call: -; cdr3_aa: CASRDKDTQYF; cdr3_nt: TGTGCCAGCAGGGACAAAGATACGCAGTATTTT
j_call: TRBJ1-1; clone_size: once; cdr3_length: 13; v_call: TRBV24-1; d_call: -; cdr3_aa: CATGTAGRAEAFF; cdr3_nt: TGTGCCACCGGGACCGCGGGGAGGGCTGAAGCTTTCTTT
j_call: TRBJ2-3; clone_size: -; cdr3_length: 16; v_call: TRBV9; d_call: TRBD2; cdr3_aa: CASSGTSGGAGDTQYF; cdr3_nt: TGTGCCAGCAGCGGGACTAGCGGGGGAGCAGGGGATACGCAGTATTTT
j_call: TRBJ1-6; clone_size: few; cdr3_length: 14; v_call: TRBV15; d_call: -; cdr3_aa: CATSRDLGASPLHF; cdr3_nt: TGTGCCACCAGCAGAGATCTGGGGGCCTCACCCCTCCACTTT
j_call: TRBJ1-6; clone_size: -; cdr3_length: 15; v_call: TRBV7-2; d_call: -; cdr3_aa: CASSRNRVTNSPLHF; cdr3_nt: TGTGCCAGCAGTCGTAACAGGGTTACGAATTCACCCCTCCACTTT
j_call: TRBJ2-6; clone_size: -; cdr3_length: 16; v_call: TRBV6-1; d_call: TRBD2; cdr3_aa: CASNQAGGSGANVLTF; cdr3_nt: TGTGCCAGCAATCAAGCGGGGGGGTCTGGGGCCAACGTCCTGACTTTC
j_call: TRBJ1-1; clone_size: -; cdr3_length: 11; v_call: TRBV28; d_call: -; cdr3_aa: CASLTRTEAFF; cdr3_nt: TGTGCCAGCCTGACACGCACTGAAGCTTTCTTT
j_call: TRBJ1-3; clone_size: -; cdr3_length: 15; v_call: TRBV14; d_call: -; cdr3_aa: CASSQGASSGNTIYF; cdr3_nt: TGTGCCAGCAGCCAAGGTGCCAGCTCTGGAAACACCATATATTTT
j_call: TRBJ2-3; clone_size: -; cdr3_length: 17; v_call: TRBV19; d_call: -; cdr3_aa: CASSPKAPQGSADTQYF; cdr3_nt: TGTGCCAGTAGTCCAAAGGCCCCACAGGGCTCGGCAGATACGCAGTATTTT
j_call: TRBJ1-3; clone_size: once; cdr3_length: 14; v_call: TRBV2; d_call: -; cdr3_aa: CASSYRRSGNTIYF; cdr3_nt: TGTGCCAGCAGCTACAGACGCTCTGGAAACACCATATATTTT
j_call: TRBJ1-6; clone_size: -; cdr3_length: 13; v_call: TRBV18; d_call: -; cdr3_aa: CASSRAANSPLHF; cdr3_nt: TGTGCCAGCTCACGGGCAGCAAATTCACCCCTCCACTTT
j_call: TRBJ1-2; clone_size: -; cdr3_length: 15; v_call: TRBV7-2; d_call: TRBD1; cdr3_aa: CASSLASGGSRGYTF; cdr3_nt: TGTGCCAGCAGCTTAGCATCAGGGGGCTCCCGGGGCTACACCTTC
j_call: TRBJ1-2; clone_size: -; cdr3_length: 11; v_call: TRBV29-1; d_call: -; cdr3_aa: CSVEDRGGYTF; cdr3_nt: TGCAGCGTTGAAGACAGAGGAGGCTACACCTTC
j_call: TRBJ1-2; clone_size: -; cdr3_length: 13; v_call: TRBV6-2/TRBV6-3; d_call: -; cdr3_aa: CASSRWGGYGYTF; cdr3_nt: TGTGCCAGCAGTCGCTGGGGAGGGTATGGCTACACCTTC
j_call: TRBJ2-7; clone_size: -; cdr3_length: 15; v_call: TRBV5-4; d_call: TRBD2; cdr3_aa: CASSSRTSGGYEQYF; cdr3_nt: TGTGCCAGCAGTTCTCGGACTAGCGGGGGCTACGAGCAGTACTTC
j_call: TRBJ2-7; clone_size: -; cdr3_length: 12; v_call: TRBV7-8; d_call: -; cdr3_aa: CASSLVESEQYF; cdr3_nt: TGTGCCAGCAGCTTAGTAGAGAGCGAGCAGTACTTC
j_call: TRBJ1-2; clone_size: -; cdr3_length: 13; v_call: TRBV5-4; d_call: -; cdr3_aa: CASSPQPGDGYTF; cdr3_nt: TGTGCCAGCAGCCCCCAACCGGGAGATGGCTACACCTTC
j_call: TRBJ1-4; clone_size: -; cdr3_length: 15; v_call: TRBV5-1; d_call: TRBD1; cdr3_aa: CASSGSGGVAEKLFF; cdr3_nt: TGCGCCAGCAGCGGATCAGGGGGAGTGGCCGAAAAACTGTTTTTT
j_call: TRBJ2-1; clone_size: few; cdr3_length: 13; v_call: TRBV12-3/TRBV12-4; d_call: -; cdr3_aa: CASSLDTYNEQFF; cdr3_nt: TGTGCCAGCAGCCTCGACACTTACAATGAGCAGTTCTTC
j_call: TRBJ1-1; clone_size: -; cdr3_length: 14; v_call: TRBV28; d_call: TRBD1; cdr3_aa: CATLGQGRATEAFF; cdr3_nt: TGTGCCACCCTGGGACAGGGGCGAGCCACTGAAGCTTTCTTT
j_call: TRBJ2-3; clone_size: -; cdr3_length: 16; v_call: TRBV20-1; d_call: TRBD2; cdr3_aa: CSASNPGAGDGDTQYF; cdr3_nt: TGCAGTGCTAGTAATCCTGGAGCGGGAGATGGAGATACGCAGTATTTT
j_call: TRBJ1-4; clone_size: -; cdr3_length: 15; v_call: TRBV19; d_call: -; cdr3_aa: CASRRTDSRNEKLFF; cdr3_nt: TGTGCCAGTCGCAGGACGGACAGCCGTAATGAAAAACTGTTTTTT
j_call: TRBJ1-2; clone_size: -; cdr3_length: 14; v_call: TRBV4-1; d_call: -; cdr3_aa: CASSHQTGPYGYTF; cdr3_nt: TGCGCCAGCAGCCATCAAACAGGTCCCTATGGCTACACCTTC
j_call: TRBJ2-3; clone_size: -; cdr3_length: 13; v_call: TRBV7-3; d_call: -; cdr3_aa: CASSLTGADTQYF; cdr3_nt: TGTGCCAGCAGCTTAACGGGAGCAGATACGCAGTATTTT